Below are 23 T cell receptor beta chains sequenced from a single sample in a study of blood T cell repertoires in COVID-19. The repertoire was sequenced with immunoSEQ multiplex PCR; TCRdb's copy has only in-frame clones and lacks some. The table includes about 360,000 clones, around 90% detected once. The specimen sequenced was PBMCs or T cells enriched from blood (not recorded which). Every receptor here comes from a woman between 35 and 50 years old with acute COVID-19.

The rearrangement links TRBV6-5 to TRBJ1-1; D is unclear. Germline lookup yields CDR1 MNHEY and CDR2 SVGAGI. This CDR3 has 14 residues. With 7 bases removed from V and 5 bases from J, the gap between germline ends came to 17 bases. CDR3 protein: CASKAAGVGTEAFF. The CDR3 DNA reads TGTGCCAGCAAGGCTGCCGGGGTCGGGACTGAAGCTTTCTTT.

The chain links TRBV11-3 to TRBJ2-7; 7 bases map to TRBD2. Germline V gives CDR1 SGHNT, CDR2 YENEEA. The CDR3 totals 13 residues. V shed 2 bases and J 3 bases; nucleotides not matched to a gene: 1. The CDR3 DNA reads as TGTGCCAGCAGCTTACGGGGGGACTACGAGCAGTACTTC. This sequence encodes CASSLRGDYEQYF.

This clone turned up a few times. The J gene is TRBJ1-2, the V gene TRBV2, with D possibly matching TRBD1 (6 bases). This CDR3 has 13 amino acids. Trimming removed 3 bases from V and 8 bases from J, with 13 bases in between. The germline V gene has CDR1 SNHLY and CDR2 FYNNEI. CDR3 amino acids: CASSESKGDGYTF. CDR3 in DNA: TGTGCCAGCAGTGAGAGTAAGGGGGACGGCTACACCTTC.

This clone was picked up one time. This rearrangement joins TRBV9 to TRBJ2-3; 12 bases are a match to TRBD2. The V and J ends lost 4 bases and 3 bases, in that order; junction bases with no gene match: 9. The CDR3 spans 17 residues. Germline V gene sequence: CDR1 SGDLS, CDR2 YYNGEE. This chain's CDR3 is CASSLRTGTSGTDTQYF. The CDR3 nucleotides are TGTGCCAGCAGCCTTCGGACCGGGACTAGCGGGACAGATACGCAGTATTTT.

The chain links TRBV30 to TRBJ2-3; weak D call: TRBD2 (5 bases). The germline V and J ends were trimmed by 4 bases and 3 bases, with 14 bases remaining between them. The CDR3 spans 14 residues. CDR1 is GTSNPN, CDR2 SVGIG, per germline (reference sequence). The CDR3 nucleotides are TGTGCCTGGAAGATGGTCTCGGGGACAGATACGCAGTATTTT. This sequence encodes CAWKMVSGTDTQYF.

The sample holds a few counts of this clone. The gene calls are TRBV2 and TRBJ2-7, with TRBD1 identical over 10 bases. The CDR3 is made up of 16 amino acids. V dropped 7 bases and J dropped 2; count of bases not matched to a gene: 11. Germline CDR1 reads SNHLY; CDR2 reads FYNNEI. The DNA for the CDR3 is TGTGCCAGCAAAATCACTAGACAGGGGGCTACCTACGAGCAGTACTTC. Translating it yields CASKITRQGATYEQYF.

Here the CDR3 DNA reads TGTGCCACCAGCAGAGCTTCGGGGGTGGGGAGCAATCAGCCCCAGCATTTT. The encoded protein is CATSRASGVGSNQPQHF. The chain links TRBV15 to TRBJ1-5, with D possibly being TRBD1 (5 bases). The germline CDR1 and CDR2 sequences are LNHNV and YYDKDF (reference sequence). The V gene lost 1 base and the J gene lost 1 base, with 14 bases spanning the gap. The CDR3 is 17 residues long.

This clone has only a few counts. The DNA of the CDR3 is TGCAGCGTTGAAGCAGGTAGTTATGGCTACACCTTC. Translating it yields CSVEAGSYGYTF. V is TRBV29-1 and J is TRBJ1-2, with D unclear. From germline, CDR1 is SQVTM and CDR2 ANQGSEA. The CDR3 runs 12 residues. Trimming stripped 1 base from V and 5 bases from J, with 8 bases between.

The genes are TRBV5-6 and TRBJ2-1; 8 nucleotides line up with TRBD2. Germline V gene sequence: CDR1 SGHDT, CDR2 YYEEEE. V was pared by 0 bases and J by 5 bases, with 16 bases of the junction left unmatched. This CDR3 region has 19 residues. CDR3 sequence reads: CASSLEVETTSGYNNEQFF. The CDR3 DNA follows: TGTGCCAGCAGCTTGGAAGTGGAGACTACTAGCGGTTATAACAATGAGCAGTTCTTC.

J is TRBJ1-6 and V is TRBV10-3, with D possibly being TRBD1 (5 bases). The CDR3 sequence is 15 residues long. Trimming took off 3 bases at V and 10 bases at J, with 16 bases between the two ends. Germline V gene sequence: CDR1 ENHRY, CDR2 SYGVKD. The CDR3 is CAISELSTGGSPLHF. For the CDR3, the DNA is TGTGCCATCAGTGAACTCTCCACCGGGGGGTCACCCCTCCACTTT.

V and J are TRBV19 and TRBJ1-5; tentative D call: TRBD1 (5 bases). Trimming took 1 base from V and 7 from J, leaving 11 bases between them. CDR3 length equals 14 residues. Germline V gene data show CDR1 as LNHDA and CDR2 as SQIVND (reference sequence). The CDR3 region has the DNA TGTGCCAGTAGTATAGGTAGGGGTAGACAGCCCCAGCATTTT. This translates into CASSIGRGRQPQHF.

J is TRBJ1-1 and V is TRBV9; weak D call: TRBD1 (6 bases). The CDR3 length is 15 residues. Germline values: CDR1 SGDLS, CDR2 YYNGEE. V was pared by 3 bases and J by 0 bases, with 12 bases between. The CDR3 loop is CASSAPTGMNTEAFF. The CDR3 DNA reads TGTGCCAGCAGCGCCCCGACAGGAATGAACACTGAAGCTTTCTTT.

The sample holds a few counts of this clone. The rearrangement links TRBV6-2 or TRBV6-3 to TRBJ1-1; D is perhaps TRBD1 (6 bases). Germline-derived CDR1 and CDR2 are MNHEY and SVGEGT. Trimming removed 5 bases from V and 4 bases from J, with 11 bases in between. The CDR3 length is 13 residues. CDR3 amino acids: CASSLGQLTEAFF. CDR3 coding DNA: TGTGCCAGCAGTCTTGGACAGCTCACTGAAGCTTTCTTT.

The J gene is TRBJ1-4, the V gene TRBV4-1, with D hard to call. The CDR3 loop spans 15 amino acids. CDR1 is MGHRA and CDR2 is YSYEKL in the germline V gene. V was clipped by 1 base and J by 0 bases, with 6 bases between them. CDR3 in DNA: TGCGCCAGCAGCCAAGTTTTTACAACTAATGAAAAACTGTTTTTT. Protein product: CASSQVFTTNEKLFF.

This chain uses TRBV6-5 with TRBJ2-1, with 7 bases lining up with TRBD2. The CDR3 is 14 amino acids. V gave up 2 bases and J gave up 3 bases; unmatched junction bases: 1. The germline V gene encodes CDR1 MNHEY and CDR2 SVGAGI. The CDR3 loop is CASSYGTNYNEQFF. Written as DNA, the CDR3 is TGTGCCAGCAGTTACGGGACTAACTACAATGAGCAGTTCTTC.

The J gene is TRBJ2-7, the V gene TRBV6-5, with D perhaps TRBD2 (5 bases). The germline CDR1 and CDR2 sequences are MNHEY and SVGAGI. The CDR3 is made up of 13 amino acids. Trimming left V 7 bases short and J 2 bases short, with 12 bases between. This CDR3 is CASISGNTYEQYF. CDR3 sequence (DNA): TGTGCCAGCATATCCGGGAATACCTACGAGCAGTACTTC.

The chain joins TRBV11-2 to TRBJ2-2; tentative D call: TRBD2 (6 bases). Trimming took 3 bases from V and 2 from J, leaving 7 bases between them. This CDR3 region has 14 residues. Germline CDR1 SGHAT, CDR2 FQNNGV. The chain's CDR3 is CASSLGLNTGELFF. The CDR3 nucleotides read TGTGCCAGCAGCTTGGGACTCAACACCGGGGAGCTGTTTTTT.

The chain combines TRBV9 with TRBJ2-7; D might be TRBD1 (8 bases). The germline V and J ends were trimmed by 4 bases and 4 bases, with 12 bases remaining between them. The CDR3 extends over 13 amino acids. Germline V gene sequence: CDR1 SGDLS, CDR2 YYNGEE. The DNA for the CDR3 is TGTGCCAGCAGCACAGGGGGGGGTTACGAGCAGTACTTC. Amino acid sequence: CASSTGGGYEQYF.

This clone was counted between two and nine times. The CDR3, as DNA: TGTGCCAGCAGCTTCACCCGGGGACTAGCGTGGGAGACCCAGTACTTC. This encodes CASSFTRGLAWETQYF. The chain combines TRBV5-4 with TRBJ2-5; 10 bases are a match to TRBD2. CDR1 SGHNT and CDR2 YYREEE come from the germline V gene (reference sequence). CDR3 length equals 16 residues. The ends lost 2 bases at V and 5 bases at J; junction bases unmatched: 9.

This clone occurred once. The chain employs TRBV6-5 and TRBJ2-3, with 9 bases aligning to TRBD1. Trimming at V came to 7 bases and at J to 3 bases, leaving 8 bases not matched to a gene. Germline V gene sequence: CDR1 MNHEY, CDR2 SVGAGI. This CDR3 comprises 15 residues. This CDR3 reads CASMKGTGRTDTQYF. CDR3 in DNA: TGTGCCAGCATGAAGGGGACAGGGCGGACAGATACGCAGTATTTT.

The chain has TRBV9 and TRBJ1-2; perhaps TRBD1 as D (5 bases). Trimming took 5 bases from V and 8 from J, leaving 22 bases between them. The CDR3 totals 15 residues. In germline, CDR1 is SGDLS, CDR2 YYNGEE. CDR3 region: CASREGLGPAQGYTF. The DNA for the CDR3 is TGTGCCAGCAGGGAGGGGCTCGGGCCAGCTCAGGGCTACACCTTC.

CDR3 residues: CASSSRGSGETQYF. DNA for the CDR3: TGTGCCAGCAGTTCCCGGGGTTCGGGAGAGACCCAGTACTTC. The chain links TRBV27 to TRBJ2-5, with D possibly TRBD2 on 5 matching bases. The germline CDR1 and CDR2 sequences are MNHEY and SMNVEV (reference sequence). The CDR3 has 14 amino acids. V was shortened by 4 bases and J by 4 bases, with 13 bases between the two germline ends.

The J gene is TRBJ2-7, the V gene TRBV29-1, with D possibly being TRBD1 (6 bases). The V gene's germline CDR1 is SQVTM and CDR2 ANQGSEA. This CDR3 spans 13 amino acids. V lost 5 bases and J lost 3, with 14 bases in between. As DNA, the CDR3 is TGCAGCGTTCGACAGGCGGCTGGCTACGAGCAGTACTTC. This encodes CSVRQAAGYEQYF.